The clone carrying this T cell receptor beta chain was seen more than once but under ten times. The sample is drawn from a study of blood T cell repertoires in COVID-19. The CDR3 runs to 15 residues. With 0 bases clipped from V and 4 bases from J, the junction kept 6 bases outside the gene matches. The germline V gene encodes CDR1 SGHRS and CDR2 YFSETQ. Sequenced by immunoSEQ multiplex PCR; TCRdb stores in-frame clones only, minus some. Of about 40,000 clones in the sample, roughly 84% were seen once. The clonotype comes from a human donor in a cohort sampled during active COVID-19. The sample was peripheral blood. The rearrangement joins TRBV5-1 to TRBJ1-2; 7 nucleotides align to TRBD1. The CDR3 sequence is CASSLAGQVAYGYTF. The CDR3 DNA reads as TGCGCCAGCAGCTTGGCTGGACAGGTAGCCTATGGCTACACCTTC. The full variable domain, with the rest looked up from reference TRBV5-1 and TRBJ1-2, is KAGVTQTPRYLIKTRGQQVTLSCSPISGHRSVSWYQQTPGQGLQFLFEYFSETQRNKGNFPGRFSGRQFSNSRSEMNVSTLELGDSALYLCASSLAGQVAYGYTFGSGTRLTVV.